The subject of this entry is one T cell receptor beta chain. These data belong to a study of blood T cell repertoires in COVID-19. For recovered donors of Cohort 3, there were two negative PCRs, clearance, or symptom resolution. V shed 6 bases, J shed 8 bases, and the junction held 14 bases outside the gene matches. Germline V CDR1 and CDR2: SNHLY, FYNNEI. There are 16 residues in the CDR3. Only in-frame clones appear in the TCRdb table, and some are missing; sequencing was by immunoSEQ multiplex PCR. The sample lists roughly 400,000 clones; roughly 88% were seen once. The sequence derives from a man aged 18 to 30 who had recovered from COVID-19. The chain uses TRBV2 and TRBJ2-1, with 9 nucleotides matching TRBD2. Sequences were obtained from PBMCs or T cells enriched from blood (not recorded which). CDR3 bases: TGTGCCAGCAGCAGCCTAGCGGGACAGATACGCGATGAGCAGTTCTTC. This encodes CASSSLAGQIRDEQFF.